These 17 T cell receptor beta chains originate from one sample sequenced in a study of STAT5B mutations in CD4+ large granular lymphocyte leukemia. Some clones are missing from TCRdb's copy, which holds only in-frame ones; the method was immunoSEQ multiplex PCR. This table has tens of thousands of clones, roughly 80% appearing once. The specimen was CD4+ T cells from blood buffy coats. These receptors were obtained from a human donor in good health.

This clone was recorded a few times. The rearrangement joins TRBV7-9 to TRBJ2-1; perhaps TRBD1 as D (5 bases). The CDR3 runs to 9 residues. V lost 5 bases to trimming and J lost 16 bases, with 9 bases between them. Germline V lookup: CDR1 SEHNR, CDR2 FQNEAQ (reference sequence). For the CDR3, the DNA is TGTGCCAGCAGCCAGGGCGAATTCTTC. This codes for CASSQGEFF.

The rearrangement joins TRBV7-2 to TRBJ2-2, with 10 bases fitting TRBD1. The CDR3 consists of 15 residues. CDR1 SGHTA and CDR2 FQGNSA come from the germline V gene. V lost 3 bases, J lost 7 bases, and 5 bases stayed unmatched. CDR3 sequence (DNA): TGTGCCAGCAGCTTTGGACAGGGGGGAGTCGGGGAGCTGTTTTTT. Translating it yields CASSFGQGGVGELFF.

The gene calls are TRBV4-2 and TRBJ2-3, with D perhaps TRBD2 (5 bases). The V gene's germline CDR1 is LGHNA and CDR2 YNFKEQ. The V and J ends lost 6 bases and 1 base respectively, with 17 bases between them. The CDR3 sequence is 16 residues long. The CDR3: CASRDLRGRGTDTQYF. The DNA of the CDR3 is TGTGCCAGCAGAGACCTTAGAGGGCGCGGCACAGATACGCAGTATTTT.

The table lists this clone with a few counts. The chain has TRBV6-6 and TRBJ1-5, with TRBD1 matching 7 bases. This CDR3 contains 14 residues. Germline assignment: CDR1 MNHNY and CDR2 SVGAGI (reference sequence). The junction had 9 bases not matched to a gene; V was cut back by 8 bases and J by 5 bases. The CDR3 DNA sequence: TGTGCCAGCTCCGGGCAGGGGGGCGATCAGCCCCAGCATTTT. Translating gives CASSGQGGDQPQHF.

CDR3 protein: CASSLRSGGTTNEKLFF. CDR3 in DNA: TGTGCCAGCAGCCTCCGGTCAGGCGGTACAACTAATGAAAAACTGTTTTTT. This sequence joins TRBV21-1 and TRBJ1-4. TRBV21-1 is annotated as a pseudogene. CDR3 length: 17 residues.

The genes are TRBV28 and TRBJ1-2; a weak D match, TRBD1 (5 bases). Per germline, CDR1 MDHEN and CDR2 SYDVKM. The ends were cut back, 4 bases at V and 2 bases at J, with 26 bases in the middle. CDR3 length equals 19 residues. The CDR3 loop is CASSSPVGVEGRENYGYTF. In DNA form, the CDR3 reads TGTGCCAGCAGTTCCCCGGTGGGGGTGGAGGGCAGAGAAAACTATGGCTACACCTTC.

The chain combines TRBV10-2 with TRBJ2-7; D gene unclear. This CDR3 comprises 14 residues. Per germline, CDR1 WSHSY and CDR2 SAAADI. The V gene lost 4 bases and the J gene lost 0 bases, with 10 bases spanning the gap. CDR3 nucleotides: TGCGCCAGCAGTGGCAGATACTCCTCCTACGAGCAGTACTTC. Translated: CASSGRYSSYEQYF.

The V and J genes are TRBV28 and TRBJ1-3; TRBD1 is a possible D gene (5 bases). V was clipped by 5 bases and J by 4 bases, with 15 bases between them. Germline lookup yields CDR1 MDHEN and CDR2 SYDVKM. The CDR3 contains 15 residues. The CDR3 nucleotides are TGTGCCAGCAGTCCCCCCAAGGGGCTAGGAAACACCATATATTTT. Its translation is CASSPPKGLGNTIYF. Using reference TRBV28 and TRBJ1-3 for the parts outside the CDR3, the full variable domain is DVKVTQSSRYLVKRTGEKVFLECVQDMDHENMFWYRQDPGLGLRLIYFSYDVKMKEKGDIPEGYSVSREKKERFSLILESASTNQTSMYLCASSPPKGLGNTIYFGEGSWLTVV.

V is TRBV15 and J is TRBJ2-1; the match to TRBD2 covers 8 bases. V shed 1 base, J shed 9 bases, and the junction held 8 bases outside the gene matches. CDR3 length equals 15 residues. Looked up from germline, CDR1 is LNHNV and CDR2 is YYDKDF (reference sequence). The chain's CDR3 is CATSRVAGGDTEQFF. In nucleotides, the CDR3 is TGTGCCACCAGCAGAGTGGCCGGGGGGGACACTGAGCAGTTCTTC.

The gene calls are TRBV7-2 and TRBJ2-7; 10 nucleotides agree with TRBD1. V was clipped by 5 bases and J by 1 base; unmatched bases: 2. Germline V lookup: CDR1 SGHTA, CDR2 FQGNSA. This CDR3 region has 14 residues. CDR3 DNA: TGTGCCAGCAGCCGACAGGGGGCTTCCTACGAGCAGTACTTC. Protein sequence: CASSRQGASYEQYF.

This sequence joins TRBV28 and TRBJ1-5; the D is unclear. The CDR3 length is 16 residues. Trimming stripped 5 bases from V and 7 bases from J, with 21 bases between. Germline lookup yields CDR1 MDHEN and CDR2 SYDVKM. The CDR3 nucleotides read TGTGCCAGCAGTCCCCTAGATGGGCTCTCCGGGCAGCCCCAGCATTTT. Translating gives CASSPLDGLSGQPQHF.

The chain employs TRBV7-6 and TRBJ2-3, with a weak D call TRBD2 (5 bases). Trimming took off 5 bases at V and 0 bases at J, with 15 bases between the two ends. This CDR3 is built from 16 residues. Germline CDR1 and CDR2: SGHVS and FNYEAQ. CDR3 coding DNA: TGTGCCAGCAGCCCGAGGGCTCTAGCTAGCACAGATACGCAGTATTTT. Its protein product is CASSPRALASTDTQYF. Full variable domain (missing parts from reference TRBV7-6 and TRBJ2-3): GAGVSQSPRYKVTKRGQDVALRCDPISGHVSLYWYRQALGQGPEFLTYFNYEAQQDKSGLPNDRFSAERPEGSISTLTIQRTEQRDSAMYRCASSPRALASTDTQYFGPGTRLTVL.

V usage is TRBV4-1 and J usage is TRBJ2-2, with D possibly matching TRBD2 (6 bases). Trimming left V 0 bases short and J 2 bases short, with 10 bases between. CDR3 length: 16 residues. Looked up from germline, CDR1 is MGHRA and CDR2 is YSYEKL. The DNA for the CDR3 is TGCGCCAGCAGCCAAGACGCGGGACCTAACACCGGGGAGCTGTTTTTT. Amino acids: CASSQDAGPNTGELFF.

V usage is TRBV28 and J usage is TRBJ2-7, with D possibly matching TRBD2 (6 bases). Trimming pared 2 bases from V and 4 bases from J, leaving 12 bases between. Per germline, CDR1 MDHEN and CDR2 SYDVKM. This CDR3 comprises 14 residues. CDR3 sequence: CASSLGTRGYEQYF. The CDR3 DNA sequence: TGTGCCAGCAGTTTAGGGACTCGGGGTTACGAGCAGTACTTC.

The rearrangement links TRBV23-1 to TRBJ1-3; D not resolved. TRBV23-1 is assigned to the ORF class and has an uncertain function. Trimming shortened V by 7 bases and J by 4 bases, and 8 bases separated the two germline ends. The CDR3 totals 12 residues. This CDR3 is CASTSRGNTIYF. CDR3 in DNA: TGCGCCAGCACCTCTCGGGGAAACACCATATATTTT.

The V call is TRBV18, the J call TRBJ2-1; D remains unclear. The germline V and J ends were trimmed by 3 bases and 1 base, with 10 bases remaining between them. The CDR3 loop spans 15 amino acids. Looked up from germline, CDR1 is KGHSH and CDR2 is LQKENI. The CDR3 DNA sequence: TGTGCCAGCTCACCCACGAGTGGATCCTACAATGAGCAGTTCTTC. Amino acid sequence: CASSPTSGSYNEQFF.

The chain links TRBV10-3 to TRBJ1-2; D might be TRBD1 (5 bases). CDR3 length equals 13 residues. CDR1 is ENHRY, CDR2 SYGVKD, per germline. Trimming left V 2 bases short and J 8 bases short, with 12 bases between. The CDR3 bases are TGTGCCATCAGTGAGCGGGGGACGGAAGGCTACACCTTC. Its translation: CAISERGTEGYTF.